Described below is a single T cell receptor beta chain sequence and its context. Using immunoSEQ multiplex PCR, the repertoire was profiled, and TCRdb retains in-frame clones only, with some absent. The sample carries about 11,000 clones, less than 30% recorded once. The data originate from a study of sequential checkpoint blockade in melanoma. Treatment given: randomized to nivolumab then ipilimumab (arm A) or the reverse (arm B). The germline V and J ends were trimmed by 3 bases and 3 bases, with 12 bases remaining between them. The germline CDR1 and CDR2 sequences are SGHRS and YFSETQ. The CDR3 extends over 14 amino acids.

This specimen was tumor tissue (inferred from file names), taken from a patient given nivolumab and ipilimumab in sequence. The V call is TRBV5-1, the J call TRBJ2-5, with D perhaps TRBD1 (6 bases). The source of this sequence is a human donor with melanoma. The CDR3 coding sequence is TGCGCCAGCAGCTCCAGGAGACAGGAAGAGACCCAGTACTTC. The encoded protein is CASSSRRQEETQYF.